One sample yielded the 30 T cell receptor beta chains listed below, sequenced in a study of blood T cells in healthy people across ages. The use of a sample-barcoded 5' primer and a J-beta primer mix characterized a second PCR of roughly 7 to 12 cycles. TCRdb called the 5' RACE reads again in MiXCR, with one record for every CDR3 protein. The sample carries about 1.8 million distinct CDR3 sequences, about 49% recorded once. Sequencing was carried out using blood. The source is a woman aged 40 to 49 in good health.

This rearrangement joins TRBV12-3 or TRBV12-4 to TRBJ1-2; no firm D call. V shed 9 bases and J shed 8 bases, with 13 bases lying between them. There are 11 residues in the CDR3. CDR3 residues: CASTDAHGYTF. The CDR3 nucleotides read TGTGCCAGTACGGACGCTCACGGCTACACCTTC.

V gene TRBV4-1 combines with J gene TRBJ1-1; the D gene is possibly TRBD1 (6 bases). Germline V gene data show CDR1 as MGHRA and CDR2 as YSYEKL. The V end lost 4 bases, the J end lost 1 base, and 13 bases lay between the germline ends. CDR3 size: 15 residues. The CDR3 protein is CASSPKGQRNTEAFF. DNA for the CDR3: TGCGCCAGCAGCCCCAAGGGACAAAGGAACACTGAAGCTTTCTTT.

In this sample, this clonotype turned up a few times. The chain employs TRBV29-1 and TRBJ2-1, with 12 nucleotides matching TRBD1. CDR1 and CDR2 from the germline V gene are SQVTM and ANQGSEA. This CDR3 is built from 14 residues. V dropped 5 bases and J dropped 8; count of bases not matched to a gene: 7. The CDR3 reads CSVPPGQGADEQFF. CDR3 coding DNA: TGCAGCGTTCCACCGGGACAGGGGGCTGATGAGCAGTTCTTC.

The V call is TRBV6-2 or TRBV6-3, the J call TRBJ2-4; D not certain. The J call is uncertain, as TRBJ2-7 better fits the DNA end. Germline CDR1 MNHEY, CDR2 SVGEGT. The CDR3 loop spans 13 amino acids. In DNA form, the CDR3 reads TGTGCCAGCAGTTATGGAGAGGCCTACGAGCAGTACTTC. Translation: CASSYGEAYEQYF.

This clonotype has just one count. The chain combines TRBV27 with TRBJ2-1; 9 bases match TRBD2. Trimming cost V 6 bases and J 4 bases; bases outside gene matches: 7. Germline values: CDR1 MNHEY, CDR2 SMNVEV (reference sequence). The CDR3 runs 15 residues. DNA for the CDR3: TGTGCCAGCAGACCCGCTAGCGGGACTTACAATGAGCAGTTCTTC. Residues: CASRPASGTYNEQFF.

The chain joins TRBV18 to TRBJ2-7; unclear D gene. This CDR3 is built from 14 residues. Germline V gene data show CDR1 as KGHSH and CDR2 as LQKENI. The germline V and J ends were trimmed by 8 bases and 6 bases, with 20 bases remaining between them. CDR3 sequence (DNA): TGTGCCAGCACAATCGTGGGCAGTCTGGGCGAGCAGTACTTC. Translated: CASTIVGSLGEQYF.

This chain uses TRBV21-1 with TRBJ1-2; the table gives TRBD1 as D, unverified against the DNA. TRBV21-1 is termed a pseudogene. This CDR3 has 16 amino acids. The DNA for the CDR3 is TGTGCCAGCAGCAAAGTCGGCAGGGGGCATGGCTATGGCTACACCTTC. It encodes CASSKVGRGHGYGYTF.

V gene TRBV12-3 or TRBV12-4 combines with J gene TRBJ1-4; 12 positions agree with TRBD1. This CDR3 is 15 amino acids long. Unmatched junction bases numbered 12, after V lost 11 bases and J lost 8 bases. CDR3 DNA: TGTGCCTGCAATTCGGGACAGGGGGCGCGGGAAAAACTGTTTTTT. It codes for CACNSGQGAREKLFF.

In this sample, this clonotype turned up a few times. The chain uses TRBV6-6 and TRBJ2-5, with a tentative D call TRBD1 (5 bases). Trimming shortened V by 6 bases and J by 5 bases, and 22 bases separated the two germline ends. Germline CDR1 MNHNY, CDR2 SVGAGI (reference sequence). This CDR3 region has 16 residues. The CDR3 sequence: CASRRGRIGFSETQYF. In DNA, the CDR3 is TGTGCCAGCAGAAGGGGTCGTATCGGTTTTTCGGAGACCCAGTACTTC.

The genes are TRBV20-1 and TRBJ1-6; D is unresolved. Germline CDR1 DFQATT, CDR2 SNEGSKA (reference sequence). Trimming cost V 3 bases and J 14 bases, with 26 bases left between them. The CDR3 is 16 residues long. The chain's CDR3 is CSASAPRGSPLMSLHF. The DNA of the CDR3 is TGCAGTGCTAGCGCGCCCCGAGGGTCCCCCCTAATGTCCCTCCACTTT.

The chain carries TRBV10-3 and TRBJ2-1, with TRBD2 identical over 13 bases. Germline values: CDR1 ENHRY, CDR2 SYGVKD. Trimming removed 2 bases from V and 10 bases from J; junction bases left unmatched: 8. This CDR3 spans 16 amino acids. CDR3 sequence reads: CAISEPTSGGALEQFF. As DNA, the CDR3 is TGTGCCATCAGTGAGCCCACTAGCGGGGGGGCTTTGGAGCAGTTCTTC.

This clonotype has just a few counts. This chain uses TRBV7-9 with TRBJ2-3; 12 nucleotides agree with TRBD1. The CDR3 consists of 15 residues. CDR1 and CDR2 (germline): SEHNR, FQNEAQ (reference sequence). V lost 4 bases, J lost 6 bases, and 5 bases stayed unmatched. CDR3 bases: TGTGCCAGCAGCTCGGGACAGGGGGCATCTGATACGCAGTATTTT. This sequence encodes CASSSGQGASDTQYF.

This chain links TRBV20-1 with TRBJ1-2, with 7 bases fitting TRBD1. Germline V gene sequence: CDR1 DFQATT, CDR2 SNEGSKA (reference sequence). This CDR3 has 13 amino acids. With 4 bases clipped from V and 3 bases from J, the junction kept 5 bases outside the gene matches. CDR3 nucleotide sequence: TGCAGTGCTAACACTGGGACAGACTATGGCTACACCTTC. Residues: CSANTGTDYGYTF.

This chain links TRBV4-3 with TRBJ2-2; D unresolved. The CDR3 is 14 residues long. V was trimmed by 3 bases and J by 3 bases, leaving 8 bases between them. From germline, CDR1 is LGHNA and CDR2 YSLEER. The CDR3 DNA sequence: TGCGCCAGCAGCCAGGTAGCTCACACCGGGGAGCTGTTTTTT. Translation: CASSQVAHTGELFF.

The chain links TRBV9 to TRBJ2-1; 7 bases are a match to TRBD1. In germline, CDR1 is SGDLS, CDR2 YYNGEE. V shed 5 bases, J shed 1 base, and the junction held 6 bases outside the gene matches. The CDR3 spans 15 residues. CDR3 bases: TGTGCCAGCAGTGCACAGGGGCTATCCTACAATGAGCAGTTCTTC. Translating it yields CASSAQGLSYNEQFF.

V usage is TRBV7-2 and J usage is TRBJ1-1; a weak D match, TRBD1 (5 bases). The V and J ends lost 5 bases and 0 bases respectively, with 16 bases between them. In germline, CDR1 is SGHTA, CDR2 FQGNSA. This CDR3 is built from 16 residues. The DNA for the CDR3 is TGTGCCAGCAGCCGCCGGGGGGGTGGGATGAACACTGAAGCTTTCTTT. Translated: CASSRRGGGMNTEAFF.

The chain has TRBV6-6 and TRBJ1-2; 8 nucleotides agree with TRBD1. The CDR3 runs to 15 residues. The V gene's germline CDR1 is MNHNY and CDR2 SVGAGI (reference sequence). The trim removed 6 bases at V and 3 bases at J, leaving 9 bases unmatched. CDR3 loop: CASSRQGLGDYGYTF. The DNA for the CDR3 is TGTGCCAGCAGCCGACAGGGGCTTGGCGACTATGGCTACACCTTC.

A note on this clonotype: One end of the junction does not line up with germline, which may come from a read error. The chain combines TRBV12-3 or TRBV12-4 with TRBJ2-5, with 9 bases fitting TRBD2. CDR3 length equals 17 residues. The CDR3, as DNA: TGTCCCAGCAGTTTAGGGACTAGCCTCCCCCCGACGGAGACCCAGTACTTC. Its translation: CPSSLGTSLPPTETQYF.

This chain connects TRBV10-2 to TRBJ2-1; D is ambiguous. This CDR3 spans 12 amino acids. Trimming took 4 bases from V and 8 from J, leaving 9 bases between them. CDR1 and CDR2 (germline): WSHSY, SAAADI. The CDR3 protein is CASSGSIDEQFF. The CDR3 coding sequence is TGCGCCAGCAGTGGATCAATCGATGAGCAGTTCTTC.

V gene TRBV28 combines with J gene TRBJ1-5, with D perhaps matching TRBD1 (6 bases). Germline CDR1 and CDR2: MDHEN and SYDVKM. This CDR3 comprises 15 residues. The V end lost 2 bases, the J end lost 1 base, and 9 bases lay between the germline ends. CDR3: CASSLGGRSNQPQHF. The CDR3, as DNA: TGTGCCAGCAGTTTAGGGGGCAGGAGCAATCAGCCCCAGCATTTT.

In DNA, the CDR3 is TGCGCCAGCAGCCGCGGACAGGTTGGCACAGATACGCAGTATTTT. It translates to CASSRGQVGTDTQYF. The chain joins TRBV5-1 to TRBJ2-3; 7 bases align to TRBD1. The CDR3 length is 15 residues. Trimming removed 4 bases from V and 1 base from J; junction bases left unmatched: 6. Germline lookup yields CDR1 SGHRS and CDR2 YFSETQ.

This clonotype was detected only a few times. V gene TRBV6-6 combines with J gene TRBJ2-1; 11 bases are a match to TRBD2. The CDR3 totals 16 residues. The V gene's germline CDR1 is MNHNY and CDR2 SVGAGI (reference sequence). V trimming: 5 bases; J trimming: 4 bases; junction bases outside the gene matches: 7. Written as DNA, the CDR3 is TGTGCCAGCAGTCTTAGCGGGGGGGCCAGGTACAATGAGCAGTTCTTC. This encodes CASSLSGGARYNEQFF.

The CDR3 spells CASSQDRASGGALTDTQYF. The CDR3 DNA follows: TGCGCCAGCAGCCAAGATCGGGCTAGCGGGGGGGCCCTCACAGATACGCAGTATTTT. V gene TRBV4-3 combines with J gene TRBJ2-3, with 12 bases lining up with TRBD2. This CDR3 comprises 19 residues. Trimming removed 0 bases from V and 2 bases from J; junction bases left unmatched: 9. From germline, CDR1 is LGHNA and CDR2 YSLEER.

Comment on this clonotype: The junction differs from germline at one of its ends, possibly a read error. This rearrangement joins TRBV6-5 to TRBJ2-1; 11 nucleotides align to TRBD1. This CDR3 is 16 amino acids long. The V gene's germline CDR1 is MNHEY and CDR2 SVGAGI. CDR3 sequence (DNA): TGTGCCAGCAGTTACAGATCCGGACAGGGGGCAAATGGGCAGTTCTTC. It is translated as CASSYRSGQGANGQFF.

This chain uses TRBV11-2 with TRBJ2-1; TRBD2 aligns across 8 bases. Looked up from germline, CDR1 is SGHAT and CDR2 is FQNNGV. This CDR3 comprises 15 residues. J gave up 9 bases and V 5 bases, and 12 bases lay outside the gene matches. The CDR3 DNA reads as TGTGCCAGCAGCGTTACTAACGGGGGGGCTGCTGAGCAGTTCTTC. This encodes CASSVTNGGAAEQFF. Together with reference TRBV11-2 and TRBJ2-1, the CDR3 gives the full variable domain: EAGVAQSPRYKIIEKRQSVAFWCNPISGHATLYWYQQILGQGPKLLIQFQNNGVVDDSQLPKDRFSAERLKGVDSTLKIQPAKLEDSAVYLCASSVTNGGAAEQFFGPGTRLTVL.

Note on this clonotype: This CDR3 fails to terminate in the conserved phenylalanine or tryptophan, so it likely reflects a read error. This chain links TRBV29-1 with TRBJ2-7; D ambiguous. The DNA end is more similar to TRBJ2-4, so the J call may be wrong. The CDR3 has 15 residues. The germline V gene has CDR1 SQVTM and CDR2 ANQGSEA. DNA for the CDR3: TGCAGCGTTGCCCCCCTACACTCATCCCCCGCCATTCAGTACTTA. This encodes CSVAPLHSSPAIQYL.

Notes on this clonotype: The junction and the germline gene differ at one end; a read error may be behind it. The rearrangement uses TRBV10-2 and TRBJ2-3; perhaps TRBD2 as D (6 bases). Germline assignment: CDR1 WSHSY and CDR2 SAAADI. This CDR3 contains 14 residues. The CDR3: CAGRDLGSTDTQYF. The CDR3 nucleotides are TGCGCCGGCAGGGACTTGGGTAGCACAGATACGCAGTATTTT.

The gene calls are TRBV6-5 and TRBJ2-3, with TRBD2 as a possible D gene (7 bases). CDR3 length: 15 amino acids. Germline loops: CDR1 MNHEY, CDR2 SVGAGI. V lost 6 bases and J lost 3, with 16 bases in between. CDR3 in amino acids: CASRRGLGVTDTQYF. The CDR3 DNA reads as TGTGCCAGCAGGCGGGGGCTGGGGGTGACAGATACGCAGTATTTT.

This clonotype has more than one count but fewer than ten. The chain uses TRBV5-1 and TRBJ2-4; TRBD2 is a possible D gene (5 bases). Between the trimmed V and J ends, which lost 1 base and 2 bases, there was a span of 10 bases. The CDR3 length is 15 residues. Germline-derived CDR1 and CDR2 are SGHRS and YFSETQ. DNA of the CDR3: TGCGCCAGCAGCTTGTTCGAGCGGACCAAAAACATTCAGTACTTC. Amino acid sequence: CASSLFERTKNIQYF.

This clonotype is a singleton in its sample. A much larger clone is a single base away; this may be a read error. V usage is TRBV11-2 and J usage is TRBJ2-7; D is unclear. The CDR3 spans 13 residues. Germline CDR1 SGHAT, CDR2 FQNNGV. The V gene lost 3 bases and the J gene lost 5 bases, with 11 bases spanning the gap. CDR3: CASSLGNNDEQYF. The CDR3, as DNA: TGTGCCAGCAGCTTGGGAAACAACGACGAGCAGTACTTC.